The 9 T cell receptor beta chains below all came from one sample that was sequenced in a study of Ad26.COV2.S vaccination and SARS-CoV-2 variants. Libraries were prepared by immunoSEQ multiplex PCR; TCRdb keeps only in-frame clonotypes and omits some of them. The sample shows fewer than 400,000 clones, around nine tenths of them seen only once. Indicated treatment: 19 received Ad26.COV2.S at low or high dose, single or two shots; 5 received placebo; per-sample allocation not given. Sample collection was performed on day 63 after the first vaccine or placebo injection. Source: peripheral blood, taken in a trial of Ad26.COV2.S vaccine versus placebo. The receptors were sampled from a person between 18 and 60 years old who received the Ad26.COV2.S COVID-19 vaccine or a placebo.

V and J are TRBV7-9 and TRBJ2-5, with D perhaps TRBD1 or TRBD2 (5 bases each). CDR3 size: 15 residues. From germline, CDR1 is SEHNR and CDR2 FQNEAQ (reference sequence). The V end lost 3 bases, the J end lost 1 base, and 12 bases lay between the germline ends. The CDR3 nucleotides are TGTGCCAGCAGCTTTTGGGTGAGGGGCCAAGAGACCCAGTACTTC. Residues: CASSFWVRGQETQYF.

This clone came up many times. The gene calls are TRBV5-1 and TRBJ2-1, with 7 bases matching TRBD2. CDR1 is SGHRS and CDR2 is YFSETQ in the germline V gene. The CDR3 runs to 16 residues. Trimming cost V 4 bases and J 3 bases; bases outside gene matches: 10. Here the CDR3 reads CASSRSGGGRYNEQFF. The CDR3 region has the DNA TGCGCCAGCAGCCGATCCGGCGGGGGACGCTACAATGAGCAGTTCTTC.

The rearrangement joins TRBV5-1 to TRBJ2-2, with 7 bases aligning to TRBD2. J was trimmed by 6 bases and V by 1 base; bases with no gene match: 24. The CDR3 has 21 residues. CDR1 and CDR2 (germline): SGHRS, YFSETQ. CDR3: CASSLTPGLGYGGGAAGELFF. The DNA of the CDR3 is TGCGCCAGCAGCTTGACCCCGGGACTCGGATACGGCGGGGGTGCAGCCGGGGAGCTGTTTTTT.

The chain recombines TRBV11-2 with TRBJ2-3; 12 nucleotides match TRBD2. CDR1 is SGHAT and CDR2 is FQNNGV in the germline V gene. This CDR3 comprises 20 residues. V lost 0 bases to trimming and J lost 5 bases; unmatched junction nucleotides: 15. In DNA form, the CDR3 reads TGTGCCAGCAGCTTAGAATGGCTAGCGGGGGGGTCGGGATTGGTAGATACGCAGTATTTT. Protein product: CASSLEWLAGGSGLVDTQYF.

The chain joins TRBV6-5 to TRBJ1-2; the D gene is possibly TRBD1 (6 bases). Germline assignment: CDR1 MNHEY and CDR2 SVGAGI. The CDR3 length is 13 residues. V lost 10 bases and J lost 3, with 15 bases in between. The CDR3: CATRGGGDYGYTF. DNA of the CDR3: TGTGCCACCAGGGGAGGAGGGGACTATGGCTACACCTTC.

The chain uses TRBV5-4 and TRBJ1-1; D is unclear. With 0 bases removed from V and 0 bases from J, the gap between germline ends came to 9 bases. Germline-derived CDR1 and CDR2 are SGHNT and YYREEE (reference sequence). This CDR3 region has 15 residues. CDR3 protein: CASSLGADMNTEAFF. CDR3 in DNA: TGTGCCAGCAGCTTGGGAGCAGACATGAACACTGAAGCTTTCTTT.

J is TRBJ1-2 and V is TRBV25-1; TRBD1 is a possible D gene (6 bases). This CDR3 spans 14 amino acids. Trimming took off 5 bases at V and 7 bases at J, with 17 bases between the two ends. Per the germline V gene, CDR1 is MGHDK and CDR2 is SYGVNS. The CDR3 sequence: CASSPAGVGGGYTF. The CDR3, as DNA: TGTGCCAGCAGTCCGGCAGGGGTAGGTGGTGGCTACACCTTC.

This chain joins TRBV6-5 and TRBJ1-3, with D unclear. Deletions cut 8 bases from V and 6 bases from J, with 11 bases between. The germline gives CDR1 MNHEY, CDR2 SVGAGI. The CDR3 is 12 amino acids. Written as DNA, the CDR3 is TGTGCCAGCCAAGGAACCAAAAACACCATATATTTT. Translation: CASQGTKNTIYF.

The chain employs TRBV27 and TRBJ1-5; D is ambiguous. The CDR3 contains 14 residues. V shed 0 bases and J shed 2 bases, with 5 bases lying between them. Germline lookup yields CDR1 MNHEY and CDR2 SMNVEV (reference sequence). The CDR3 region is CASSLSWGNQPQHF. CDR3 bases: TGTGCCAGCAGTTTATCTTGGGGCAATCAGCCCCAGCATTTT.